Shown below are 31 T cell receptor beta chains from a single sample sequenced in a study of shared clonotypes between healthy human individuals. Profiling relied on immunoSEQ multiplex PCR, and the TCRdb table lists in-frame clones only, not all of them. Of about 2.4 million clones in the sample, more than 80% were seen once. Sample: naive CD4+ T cells sorted from blood. Subset of the sample: CD45RA+ positively selected. These TCRs come from a man between 18 and 35 years old in good health.

This sequence joins TRBV19 and TRBJ2-1, with D perhaps assigned TRBD1 or TRBD2 (5 bases each). The length of the CDR3 is 16 residues. Germline V CDR1 and CDR2: LNHDA, SQIVND (reference sequence). Trimming pared 5 bases from V and 7 bases from J, leaving 21 bases between. CDR3 nucleotide sequence: TGTGCCAGTAGTTCATACGGGGCCGGATTGACAAATGAGCAGTTCTTC. Protein: CASSSYGAGLTNEQFF.

This clone was found a few times. The V and J genes are TRBV7-2 and TRBJ1-6, with 9 bases matching TRBD1. V lost 4 bases, J lost 9 bases, and 4 bases stayed unmatched. Germline CDR1 is SGHTA and CDR2 is FQGNSA. This CDR3 is built from 14 residues. The CDR3 DNA reads TGTGCCAGCAGCTGGGGACAGGGTAGTTCACCCCTCCACTTT. This sequence encodes CASSWGQGSSPLHF.

The chain uses TRBV29-1 and TRBJ1-1; D not resolved. CDR1 is SQVTM, CDR2 ANQGSEA, per germline. This CDR3 has 13 amino acids. Trimming removed 6 bases from V and 1 base from J, with 12 bases in between. CDR3 region: CSVTILGNTEAFF. The CDR3 DNA sequence: TGCAGCGTAACCATCTTAGGGAACACTGAAGCTTTCTTT. Combining the CDR3 with reference TRBV29-1 and TRBJ1-1 gives the whole variable domain SAVISQKPSRDICQRGTSLTIQCQVDSQVTMMFWYRQQPGQSLTLIATANQGSEATYESGFVIDKFPISRPNLTFSTLTVSNMSPEDSSIYLCSVTILGNTEAFFGQGTRLTVV.

The rearrangement links TRBV19 to TRBJ1-1; D gene ambiguous. CDR1 is LNHDA, CDR2 SQIVND, per germline (reference sequence). Trimming cost V 8 bases and J 5 bases, with 12 bases left between them. There are 12 residues in the CDR3. The CDR3 protein is CASPDGVTEAFF. CDR3 DNA: TGTGCCAGTCCCGACGGGGTAACTGAAGCTTTCTTT.

As concerns this clone: This same CDR3 is encoded by further DNA sequences in the sample. The chain recombines TRBV28 with TRBJ1-2; 7 bases line up with TRBD1. V lost 2 bases and J lost 8; bases outside the gene matches: 5. CDR1 is MDHEN and CDR2 is SYDVKM in the germline V gene. This CDR3 spans 13 amino acids. As DNA, the CDR3 is TGTGCCAGCAGTTTACGACAGGGACGCGGCTACACCTTC. Translating it yields CASSLRQGRGYTF.

In nucleotides, the CDR3 is TGTGCCAGCAGCTTAAGGCCGGTACTAGCGGAGCAAGAGACCCAGTACTTC. Translating it yields CASSLRPVLAEQETQYF. This sequence joins TRBV7-2 and TRBJ2-5; TRBD2 aligns across 8 bases. Trimming took 2 bases from V and 2 from J; bases not matched to a gene: 10. Germline V gene data show CDR1 as SGHTA and CDR2 as FQGNSA. This CDR3 contains 17 residues.

The count of this clone is one. The chain has TRBV27 and TRBJ2-7, with D hard to call. From germline, CDR1 is MNHEY and CDR2 SMNVEV (reference sequence). The V gene lost 0 bases and the J gene lost 0 bases, with 12 bases spanning the gap. The length of the CDR3 is 16 residues. For the CDR3, the DNA is TGTGCCAGCAGTTTATCGGTGGCAGTCACCTCCTACGAGCAGTACTTC. Its translation: CASSLSVAVTSYEQYF.

This clone was seen only once. The chain uses TRBV6-5 and TRBJ2-7, with D maybe TRBD2 (5 bases). Trimming took 7 bases from V and 0 from J, leaving 13 bases between them. The germline CDR1 and CDR2 sequences are MNHEY and SVGAGI. This CDR3 is built from 14 residues. In DNA form, the CDR3 reads TGTGCCAGCACCCAAGCGGAAAGCTCCTACGAGCAGTACTTC. Translation: CASTQAESSYEQYF.

This sequence joins TRBV11-2 and TRBJ2-3, with 9 bases lining up with TRBD2. This CDR3 region has 15 residues. CDR1 and CDR2 from the germline V gene are SGHAT and FQNNGV. Trimming removed 8 bases from V and 6 bases from J; junction bases left unmatched: 12. CDR3 sequence reads: CASREDLAGIDTQYF. DNA for the CDR3: TGTGCCAGCCGTGAAGATCTAGCGGGAATCGATACGCAGTATTTT.

J is TRBJ2-5 and V is TRBV5-4; TRBD2 agrees at 7 bases. The CDR3 is 17 residues long. CDR1 and CDR2 (germline): SGHNT, YYREEE (reference sequence). Losses at the gene ends were 0 bases for V and 3 bases for J; bases not matched to a gene: 11. In nucleotides, the CDR3 is TGTGCCAGCAGCTTGGAGATAGGCGGGAGTAAGAAAGAGACCCAGTACTTC. Translating it yields CASSLEIGGSKKETQYF. The full variable domain, its missing parts supplied by reference TRBV5-4 and TRBJ2-5, is ETGVTQSPTHLIKTRGQQVTLRCSSQSGHNTVSWYQQALGQGPQFIFQYYREEENGRGNFPPRFSGLQFPNYSSELNVNALELDDSALYLCASSLEIGGSKKETQYFGPGTRLLVL.

The chain joins TRBV6-5 to TRBJ1-3, with TRBD1 identical over 8 bases. Germline CDR1 reads MNHEY; CDR2 reads SVGAGI. This CDR3 is 15 amino acids long. V gave up 2 bases and J gave up 2 bases; unmatched junction bases: 2. DNA for the CDR3: TGTGCCAGCAGTTACCTGACAGGGGCTGGAAACACCATATATTTT. Translating it yields CASSYLTGAGNTIYF.

In its sample, this clone was seen once. The chain uses TRBV19 and TRBJ1-1, with D uncertain. In germline, CDR1 is LNHDA, CDR2 SQIVND (reference sequence). V was cut by 8 bases and J by 4 bases, with 17 bases left in between. The CDR3 has 14 amino acids. The CDR3 protein is CASHYGPLATEAFF. The CDR3 region has the DNA TGTGCCAGTCATTACGGACCACTGGCCACTGAAGCTTTCTTT.

To note about this clone: Other DNA sequences within the sample encode an identical CDR3. J is TRBJ2-5 and V is TRBV5-1; D not certain. The length of the CDR3 is 14 residues. V was shortened by 0 bases and J by 2 bases, with 8 bases between the two germline ends. Per the germline V gene, CDR1 is SGHRS and CDR2 is YFSETQ. The CDR3 region has the DNA TGCGCCAGCAGCTTGGCCGGCAGTCAAGAGACCCAGTACTTC. This sequence encodes CASSLAGSQETQYF.

In its sample, this clone was seen once. V is TRBV19 and J is TRBJ1-1; D not resolved. The CDR3 length is 13 residues. V was clipped by 3 bases and J by 3 bases, with 8 bases between them. Germline CDR1 LNHDA, CDR2 SQIVND (reference sequence). The CDR3 nucleotides read TGTGCCAGTAGTATTAGAGAATACACTGAAGCTTTCTTT. This gives the protein CASSIREYTEAFF.

This chain uses TRBV6-6 with TRBJ2-7; TRBD1 or TRBD2 may be the D gene (5 bases each). CDR1 is MNHNY, CDR2 SVGAGI, per germline (reference sequence). V was shortened by 0 bases and J by 2 bases, with 11 bases between the two germline ends. CDR3 length: 15 residues. In DNA form, the CDR3 reads TGTGCCAGCAGTTACTCGATTTGGGACCCCTACGAGCAGTACTTC. This encodes CASSYSIWDPYEQYF.

The J gene is TRBJ2-3, the V gene TRBV11-2; D possibly uses TRBD1 or TRBD2 (6 bases each). Trimming removed 4 bases at V and 4 bases at J, with 18 bases between. The CDR3 is 16 residues long. Per the germline V gene, CDR1 is SGHAT and CDR2 is FQNNGV. CDR3: CASSSEVGGGADTQYF. The CDR3 nucleotides read TGTGCCAGCAGCTCCGAGGTCGGGGGCGGGGCAGATACGCAGTATTTT.

The V gene is TRBV30, the J gene TRBJ2-2; D tentatively reads TRBD1 or TRBD2 (6 bases each). CDR3 length: 14 amino acids. The V gene's germline CDR1 is GTSNPN and CDR2 SVGIG (reference sequence). The V end lost 3 bases, the J end lost 9 bases, and 17 bases lay between the germline ends. For the CDR3, the DNA is TGTGCCTGGAGCGTCCAGTGGGGGGCCTGGGAGCTGTTTTTT. Its translation is CAWSVQWGAWELFF.

The V and J genes are TRBV6-5 and TRBJ2-2, with 7 bases lining up with TRBD1. V shed 2 bases, J shed 4 bases, and the junction held 7 bases outside the gene matches. The CDR3 loop spans 16 amino acids. Germline CDR1 is MNHEY and CDR2 is SVGAGI. In nucleotides, the CDR3 is TGTGCCAGCAGTTACCTGGAGACAGGGACCACCGGGGAGCTGTTTTTT. This gives the protein CASSYLETGTTGELFF.

The V gene is TRBV28, the J gene TRBJ1-2; 7 nucleotides align to TRBD1. V was pared by 7 bases and J by 4 bases, with 9 bases of the junction left unmatched. This CDR3 contains 14 residues. Germline V gene lookup returns CDR1 MDHEN and CDR2 SYDVKM. The CDR3 DNA follows: TGTGCCAGCATCATCTCCGCAGGGGGCTATGGCTACACCTTC. Protein product: CASIISAGGYGYTF.

As concerns this clone: The same CDR3 is also encoded by other DNA sequences in this sample. The rearrangement joins TRBV7-9 to TRBJ2-2; 7 nucleotides agree with TRBD2. Germline CDR1 reads SEHNR; CDR2 reads FQNEAQ (reference sequence). The CDR3 loop spans 17 amino acids. Losses at the gene ends were 1 base for V and 0 bases for J; bases not matched to a gene: 5. The CDR3 loop is CASSLGGGTTNTGELFF. The CDR3 region has the DNA TGTGCCAGCAGCTTAGGAGGCGGGACTACGAACACCGGGGAGCTGTTTTTT. Based on the CDR3 plus reference TRBV7-9 and TRBJ2-2, the full variable domain is DTGVSQNPRHKITKRGQNVTFRCDPISEHNRLYWYRQTLGQGPEFLTYFQNEAQLEKSRLLSDRFSAERPKGSFSTLEIQRTEQGDSAMYLCASSLGGGTTNTGELFFGEGSRLTVL.

The CDR3, as DNA: TGTGCCAGCAGGGGGGGTGGAATGAACAATCAGCCCCAGCATTTT. Amino acids: CASRGGGMNNQPQHF. The chain employs TRBV6-1 and TRBJ1-5; weak D call: TRBD1 (5 bases). V lost 6 bases and J 3 bases, leaving 15 bases between the germline ends. Germline CDR1 is MNHNS and CDR2 is SASEGT. CDR3 length: 15 residues.

This clone showed up just once. The chain combines TRBV6-5 with TRBJ2-4; 14 bases fit TRBD2. Looked up from germline, CDR1 is MNHEY and CDR2 is SVGAGI. The CDR3 runs 15 residues. After removal of 6 bases from V and 7 bases from J, the junction contained 5 bases not matched to a gene. In nucleotides, the CDR3 is TGTGCCAGCAGCCGACTAGCGGGAGGGCGGAACATTCAGTACTTC. It codes for CASSRLAGGRNIQYF.

The rearrangement joins TRBV7-2 to TRBJ2-7, with 7 nucleotides matching TRBD1. Trimming removed 5 bases from V and 6 bases from J; junction bases left unmatched: 13. CDR1 and CDR2 (germline): SGHTA, FQGNSA. This CDR3 is built from 15 residues. CDR3 in DNA: TGTGCCAGCAGCCCGGCTGGAATAGGGACAGTCGAGCAGTACTTC. Its protein is CASSPAGIGTVEQYF. Looking up the rest from reference TRBV7-2 and TRBJ2-7 gives the full variable domain: GAGVSQSPSNKVTEKGKDVELRCDPISGHTALYWYRQSLGQGLEFLIYFQGNSAPDKSGLPSDRFSAERTGGSVSTLTIQRTQQEDSAVYLCASSPAGIGTVEQYFGPGTRLTVT.

With respect to this clone: The sample contains more than one DNA sequence encoding this CDR3. CDR3 residues: CASSLGAGAYNEQFF. The CDR3 DNA reads TGTGCCAGCAGCTTAGGAGCGGGGGCCTACAATGAGCAGTTCTTC. The V and J genes are TRBV7-2 and TRBJ2-1; TRBD2 matches 8 bases. The germline CDR1 and CDR2 sequences are SGHTA and FQGNSA. The CDR3 is made up of 15 amino acids. The J segment lost 2 bases and the V segment lost 1 base, leaving 1 base of the junction unmatched.

This clone appeared a single time. This chain connects TRBV6-4 to TRBJ1-1; 8 nucleotides line up with TRBD1. V lost 5 bases and J lost 4; bases outside the gene matches: 6. The germline gives CDR1 MRHNA, CDR2 SNTAGT. The CDR3 has 14 residues. CDR3 in amino acids: CASSPQGGGTEAFF. CDR3 DNA sequence: TGTGCCAGCAGTCCACAGGGGGGGGGCACTGAAGCTTTCTTT.

The chain is built from TRBV6-1 and TRBJ1-1; possible D gene TRBD1, 5 bases. This CDR3 region has 15 residues. Germline assignment: CDR1 MNHNS and CDR2 SASEGT. Trimming removed 4 bases from V and 0 bases from J, with 12 bases in between. CDR3 protein: CASSAALGVNTEAFF. For the CDR3, the DNA is TGTGCCAGCAGTGCCGCCTTAGGGGTGAACACTGAAGCTTTCTTT.

Turning to this clone: Other nucleotide sequences from this sample produce the same CDR3. The chain recombines TRBV6-6 with TRBJ2-2, with 8 bases lining up with TRBD1. Germline V gene data show CDR1 as MNHNY and CDR2 as SVGAGI (reference sequence). J lost 1 base, V lost 5 bases, and 0 bases had no gene match. This CDR3 comprises 14 residues. This CDR3 reads CASSDRGNTGELFF. CDR3 bases: TGTGCCAGCAGTGACAGGGGGAACACCGGGGAGCTGTTTTTT.

The chain joins TRBV6-1 to TRBJ1-3; a possible D gene is TRBD1 (6 bases). Trimming left V 10 bases short and J 4 bases short, with 14 bases between. Germline V gene lookup returns CDR1 MNHNS and CDR2 SASEGT. This CDR3 contains 13 residues. The CDR3 region is CATGGGLGNTIYF. The CDR3 nucleotides read TGTGCCACTGGCGGGGGGCTCGGAAACACCATATATTTT.

This clone has only one observation. CDR3 DNA: TGTGCCAGCAGCGGACACGAAAACTACGAGCAGTACTTC. This encodes CASSGHENYEQYF. The chain has TRBV2 and TRBJ2-7, with D possibly being TRBD1 (5 bases). The CDR3 length is 13 residues. Trimming pared 6 bases from V and 3 bases from J, leaving 12 bases between. CDR1 and CDR2 from the germline V gene are SNHLY and FYNNEI.

The CDR3 DNA is TGTGCCAGCAGCTTACAGCAAGCGGGAGCTGCAGATACGCAGTATTTT. Its protein is CASSLQQAGAADTQYF. The V and J genes are TRBV11-2 and TRBJ2-3, with 8 bases aligning to TRBD2. V shed 2 bases, J shed 4 bases, and the junction held 8 bases outside the gene matches. Germline CDR1 reads SGHAT; CDR2 reads FQNNGV. This CDR3 is built from 16 residues.

The rearrangement joins TRBV6-1 to TRBJ1-3; D is ambiguous. The V end lost 6 bases, the J end lost 0 bases, and 6 bases lay between the germline ends. Germline values: CDR1 MNHNS, CDR2 SASEGT. This CDR3 is 13 amino acids long. CDR3: CASRSASGNTIYF. The CDR3 nucleotides read TGTGCCAGCAGGTCCGCCTCTGGAAACACCATATATTTT.